Listed below are T cell receptor beta chains from one sample, sequenced in a study of chemoradiotherapy in HPV16-positive cancers. Only in-frame clones appear in the TCRdb table, and some are missing; sequencing was by immunoSEQ multiplex PCR. This sample has roughly 1,800 clones, with roughly 80% found just once. The specimen comprised tumor tissue, sampled from a patient who underwent chemoradiotherapy. These receptors were obtained from a human donor with HPV-associated anogenital cancer. Both conserved end residues are trimmed from each CDR3. D genes are given only for firm matches.

len	d_gene	v_gene	j_gene	CDR3aa
13	TRBD1	TRBV27	TRBJ2-3	ASSLWTGLPDTQY
11	.	TRBV11-3	TRBJ2-1	ASSLDSRDQQF
12	.	TRBV28	TRBJ2-1	ASSLVGTYNEQF
10	.	TRBV19	TRBJ2-1	ASRNRKNEQF
13	TRBD1	TRBV7-8	TRBJ1-2	ASSAQGTASYGYT
14	.	TRBV7-6	TRBJ2-1	ASSLAGTSFYNEQF
13	TRBD1	TRBV2	TRBJ1-2	ASSAGTAINYGYT
16	.	TRBV7-5	TRBJ1-1	ARTTLGTGSSMNTEAF
14	TRBD2	TRBV6-4	TRBJ2-3	ASSDSPSGTTDTQY
12	.	TRBV14	TRBJ1-2	ASTRDSVSYGYT
14	.	TRBV5-6	TRBJ1-3	ASSPRETASGNTIY
12	TRBD2	TRBV5-6	TRBJ2-3	ASSLAGATDTQY
13	TRBD2	TRBV10-3	TRBJ2-7	AISFQTSGTNEQY
13	TRBD2	TRBV11-3	TRBJ2-7	ASSGGGGRSYEQY
13	.	TRBV4-1	TRBJ2-2	ASSQGRRADRGAV